The source of this T cell receptor (beta chain) is a study of blood T cell repertoires in COVID-19. Study as a whole: Acute and convalescent COVID-19 samples came from the United States, Italy and Spain. The analysed material was cDNA or gDNA that came from T cells, B-cell-depleted T cells, or PBMCs.

The germline V gene encodes CDR1 SEHNR and CDR2 FQNEAQ (reference sequence). V was shortened by 2 bases and J by 7 bases, with 9 bases between the two germline ends. The CDR3 sequence is 13 residues long. Study members were between roughly 18 and 100 years old and lived in around 24 US regions. Original analysis: Amplification from reference gene primers served as the basis for estimated nucleated cell counts. The repertoire was sequenced with immunoSEQ multiplex PCR; TCRdb's copy has only in-frame clones and lacks some. V and J calls and clone size are as listed in that table; D and trimming were resolved from the DNA. The table shows more than 350,000 clones, with around nine tenths occurring only once.

The receptor's source is a woman aged 45-60 years who had recovered from COVID-19. Sequencing was done on a sample of PBMCs or T cells enriched from blood (not recorded which). The gene calls are TRBV7-9 and TRBJ1-5, with D unresolved. In DNA form, the CDR3 reads TGTGCCAGCAGCTTACGGGGAGCCCAGCCCCAGCATTTT. Encoded protein: CASSLRGAQPQHF.